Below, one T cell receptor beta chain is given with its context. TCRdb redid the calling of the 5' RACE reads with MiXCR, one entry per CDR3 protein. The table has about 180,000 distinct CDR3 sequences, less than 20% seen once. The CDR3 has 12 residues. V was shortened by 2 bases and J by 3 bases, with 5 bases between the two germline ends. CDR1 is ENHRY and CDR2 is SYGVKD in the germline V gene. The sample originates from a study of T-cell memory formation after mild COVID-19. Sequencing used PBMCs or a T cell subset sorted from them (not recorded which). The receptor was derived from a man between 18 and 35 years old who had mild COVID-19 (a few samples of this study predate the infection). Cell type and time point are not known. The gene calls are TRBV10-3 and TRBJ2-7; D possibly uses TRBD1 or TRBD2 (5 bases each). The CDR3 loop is CAISEGGYEQYV. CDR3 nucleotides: TGTGCCATCAGTGAGGGGGGCTACGAGCAGTACGTC.